This TCR beta chain was retrieved from a study of T cells expressing NK-cell markers. In the study overall: It was sorted CD3+CD56+NKG2C+, CD3+CD56+NKG2C- and CD3+CD56-NKG2C+ T cells that supplied the TCR beta repertoires.

Germline CDR1 and CDR2: SGHKS and YYEKEE (reference sequence). The CDR3 length is 16 residues. TCRdb reprocessed the 5' RACE reads; each CDR3 protein has one entry and no DNA is given. The repertoire table contains 550,000 to 600,000 distinct CDR3 sequences. Sequencing was done on a sample of blood T cells: a sorted CD56 or NKG2C T cell subset, CD4+ or CD8+ T cells, or bulk PBMC T cells (not recorded which). The genes are TRBV5-5 and TRBJ1-5; TCRdb outputs TRBD1, but without DNA this stays unchecked. The source of this sequence is a man between 18 and 35 years old in good health. CDR3: CASSPGRGPSNQPQHF.